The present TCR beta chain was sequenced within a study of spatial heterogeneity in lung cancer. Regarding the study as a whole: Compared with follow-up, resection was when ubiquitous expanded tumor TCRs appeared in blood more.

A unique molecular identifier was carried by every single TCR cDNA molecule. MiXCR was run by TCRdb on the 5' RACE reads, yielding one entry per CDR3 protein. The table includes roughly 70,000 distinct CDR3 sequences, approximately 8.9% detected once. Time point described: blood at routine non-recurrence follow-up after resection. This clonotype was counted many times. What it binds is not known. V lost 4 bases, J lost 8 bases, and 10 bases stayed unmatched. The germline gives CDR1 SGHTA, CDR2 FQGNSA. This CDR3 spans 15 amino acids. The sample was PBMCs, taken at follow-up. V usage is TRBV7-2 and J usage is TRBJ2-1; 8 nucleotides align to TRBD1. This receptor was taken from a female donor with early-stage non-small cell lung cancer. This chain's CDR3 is CASSSRWDRLDEQFF. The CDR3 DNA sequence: TGTGCCAGCAGCTCAAGGTGGGACAGGCTAGATGAGCAGTTCTTC.